A single sample gave rise to the 30 T cell receptor beta chains below, sequenced in a study of blood T cells in healthy people across ages. A second PCR of roughly 6 to 12 cycles used a sample-barcoded 5' primer and a J-beta primer mix. TCRdb redid the calling of the 5' RACE reads with MiXCR, one entry per CDR3 protein. This table holds 600,000 to 800,000 distinct CDR3 sequences, roughly half found once. Sequenced sample: blood. The receptors stem from a woman aged 80 or older in good health.

The chain combines TRBV20-1 with TRBJ2-7; a possible D gene is TRBD2 (5 bases). Trimming removed 2 bases at V and 6 bases at J, with 23 bases between. Germline V gene data show CDR1 as DFQATT and CDR2 as SNEGSKA (reference sequence). The CDR3 length is 16 residues. CDR3 sequence (DNA): TGCAGTGCTAGAAGCTCGGACTCTATCCTTTGGCGCGAGCAGTACTTC. It is translated as CSARSSDSILWREQYF.

This clonotype appeared many times. This may be a read error: a much more frequent sequence differs by one nucleotide. This rearrangement joins TRBV5-1 to TRBJ2-5, with no clear D. The CDR3 extends over 11 amino acids. The germline V and J ends were trimmed by 4 bases and 4 bases, with 5 bases remaining between them. From germline, CDR1 is SGHRS and CDR2 YFSETQ. The CDR3 protein is CASSHGETQYF. The DNA of the CDR3 is TGCGCCAGCAGCCACGGAGAGACCCAGTACTTC.

For this clonotype: A read error may explain this, as a much larger clone is one base away. The chain carries TRBV2 and TRBJ1-5; the D is unclear. The germline V and J ends were trimmed by 3 bases and 7 bases, with 7 bases remaining between them. This CDR3 region has 12 residues. The germline V gene has CDR1 SNHLY and CDR2 FYNNEI. This CDR3 is CASSDGLQPQHF. CDR3 DNA sequence: TGTGCCAGCAGTGACGGCCTCCAGCCCCAGCATTTT.

Points on this clonotype: A read error may be the cause here, since a much bigger clone is one base away. This chain connects TRBV27 to TRBJ1-6; D uncertain. This CDR3 has 17 residues. From germline, CDR1 is MNHEY and CDR2 SMNVEV (reference sequence). CDR3: CAGSSLRGPAYNSPLHF. The CDR3 nucleotides are TGTGCCGGCAGTTCCCTCCGTGGACCGGCCTATAATTCACCCCTCCACTTT.

CDR3 region: CASSVSGLNEQFF. In DNA form, the CDR3 reads TGTGCCAGCAGTGTTAGCGGCCTAAATGAGCAGTTCTTC. The V gene is TRBV2, the J gene TRBJ2-1; TRBD2 is a possible D gene (6 bases). V lost 4 bases and J 7 bases, leaving 11 bases between the germline ends. This CDR3 region has 13 residues. CDR1 and CDR2 (germline): SNHLY, FYNNEI.

This sequence joins TRBV20-1 and TRBJ2-3; 7 bases are a match to TRBD2. Germline V gene data show CDR1 as DFQATT and CDR2 as SNEGSKA (reference sequence). This CDR3 has 19 amino acids. V lost 5 bases, J lost 1 base, and 21 bases stayed unmatched. For the CDR3, the DNA is TGCAGTGCTTCCACGCCTGGCGGGAGTAGTAATTTTGGCACAGATACGCAGTATTTT. Its protein is CSASTPGGSSNFGTDTQYF.

This sequence joins TRBV20-1 and TRBJ1-5, with a weak D call TRBD1 (6 bases). Looked up from germline, CDR1 is DFQATT and CDR2 is SNEGSKA (reference sequence). This CDR3 has 18 amino acids. V gave up 6 bases and J gave up 4 bases, with 28 bases separating them. As DNA, the CDR3 is TGCAGTGCACTCACACCAGGGGTCGGGGGCAATCGTAATCAGCCCCAGCATTTT. Protein sequence: CSALTPGVGGNRNQPQHF.

The chain is built from TRBV7-9 and TRBJ1-4; the D is unclear. Per germline, CDR1 SEHNR and CDR2 FQNEAQ (reference sequence). Trimming pared 1 base from V and 0 bases from J, leaving 12 bases between. The CDR3 consists of 17 residues. CDR3 sequence reads: CASSLGSRTATNEKLFF. CDR3 coding DNA: TGTGCCAGCAGCTTAGGGTCCAGGACGGCAACTAATGAAAAACTGTTTTTT.

The rearrangement links TRBV28 to TRBJ2-7; D might be TRBD1 or TRBD2, each matching 5 bases. Germline CDR1 and CDR2: MDHEN and SYDVKM. The CDR3 is 14 residues long. V lost 5 bases to trimming and J lost 2 bases, with 13 bases between them. CDR3 amino acids: CASSGTRGAYEQYF. The CDR3 DNA reads as TGTGCCAGCAGTGGGACCCGGGGCGCCTACGAGCAGTACTTC.

The chain couples TRBV5-1 to TRBJ2-1; D is unresolved. CDR3 length: 17 amino acids. With 0 bases removed from V and 5 bases from J, the gap between germline ends came to 18 bases. Germline assignment: CDR1 SGHRS and CDR2 YFSETQ. The chain's CDR3 is CASSLARSTDFHNEQFF. CDR3 coding DNA: TGCGCCAGCAGCTTGGCCAGGAGCACCGATTTTCACAATGAGCAGTTCTTC.

The chain links TRBV10-3 to TRBJ2-1; a weak D match, TRBD2 (6 bases). The germline V gene encodes CDR1 ENHRY and CDR2 SYGVKD. Between the trimmed V and J ends, which lost 6 bases and 0 bases, there was a span of 12 bases. The CDR3 spans 15 residues. The CDR3 spells CAISGTDSSYNEQFF. The CDR3 nucleotides read TGTGCCATCAGCGGGACTGACAGCTCCTACAATGAGCAGTTCTTC.

The count of this clonotype is one. A single base separates this from a much larger clone, so it may be a read error. V gene TRBV27 combines with J gene TRBJ2-1, with 7 bases matching TRBD2. The germline CDR1 and CDR2 sequences are MNHEY and SMNVEV (reference sequence). The length of the CDR3 is 12 residues. The CDR3 loop is CASRRGGNEQFF. The CDR3, as DNA: TGTGCGTCACGGAGGGGAGGGAATGAGCAGTTCTTC.

V usage is TRBV7-6 and J usage is TRBJ2-7; TRBD1 matches 9 bases. Per the germline V gene, CDR1 is SGHVS and CDR2 is FNYEAQ. Germline trimming cut 3 bases from V and 3 bases from J; bases unmatched to any gene: 3. This CDR3 contains 14 residues. The CDR3 sequence: CASSFGTGYYEQYF. The CDR3 bases are TGTGCCAGCAGCTTCGGGACAGGGTACTACGAGCAGTACTTC.

This chain joins TRBV3-1 and TRBJ1-2; 7 bases fit TRBD1. The trim removed 4 bases at V and 1 base at J, leaving 9 bases unmatched. The CDR3 length is 16 residues. In germline, CDR1 is LGHDT, CDR2 YNNKEL (reference sequence). In DNA form, the CDR3 reads TGTGCCAGCAGCCCCGACAGGGACGTTGGTAACTATGGCTACACCTTC. Its protein is CASSPDRDVGNYGYTF.

Concerning this clonotype itself: With a much larger clone just one base away, this may be a read error. J is TRBJ2-5 and V is TRBV7-2, with TRBD2 matching 12 bases. CDR1 and CDR2 (germline): SGHTA, FQGNSA. Trimming at V came to 8 bases and at J to 11 bases, leaving 9 bases not matched to a gene. The CDR3 sequence is 13 residues long. The CDR3 region has the DNA TGTGCCAGCGGATGGACTAGCGGGAATGAGCAGTACTTC. Encoded protein: CASGWTSGNEQYF.

This clonotype came up once. Being one base from a much bigger clone, this may be a read error. J is TRBJ2-7 and V is TRBV28; TRBD1 is a possible D gene (5 bases). The end of the DNA fits TRBJ2-5 better, so the J call may be wrong. The CDR3 loop spans 15 amino acids. In germline, CDR1 is MDHEN, CDR2 SYDVKM. CDR3 region: CASSPMTEPDETQYF. The DNA of the CDR3 is TGTGCCAGCAGTCCAATGACAGAACCAGACGAGACCCAGTACTTC.

In DNA form, the CDR3 reads TGCAGTGCAACCCTCCATCTCTCAGGTCTCTCCTACGAGCAGTACTTC. It codes for CSATLHLSGLSYEQYF. The rearrangement links TRBV20-1 to TRBJ2-7, with D unresolved. The CDR3 has 16 residues. The germline gives CDR1 DFQATT, CDR2 SNEGSKA (reference sequence). V was pared by 6 bases and J by 0 bases, with 21 bases between.

This clonotype was seen once. This clone may be a read error of a much larger clone one base away. The chain's CDR3 is CASSLEEAQYF. The CDR3 nucleotides are TGTGCCAGCAGCTTAGAAGAGGCCCAGTACTTC. The chain recombines TRBV13 with TRBJ2-7; D remains ambiguous. The germline V and J ends were trimmed by 1 base and 10 bases, with 8 bases remaining between them. Germline V gene lookup returns CDR1 PRHDT and CDR2 FYEKMQ (reference sequence). This CDR3 contains 11 residues.

This clonotype has at least ten counts. The J gene is TRBJ2-7, the V gene TRBV28; D is ambiguous. Trimming pared 2 bases from V and 2 bases from J, leaving 13 bases between. This CDR3 has 15 residues. Germline lookup yields CDR1 MDHEN and CDR2 SYDVKM. CDR3 sequence: CASSLPAGTAYEQYF. For the CDR3, the DNA is TGTGCCAGCAGTTTACCGGCAGGAACGGCCTACGAGCAGTACTTC.

The table lists this clonotype with many counts. The chain employs TRBV5-1 and TRBJ2-7; TRBD1 matches at 7 bases. Germline assignment: CDR1 SGHRS and CDR2 YFSETQ. Germline trimming cut 2 bases from V and 5 bases from J; bases unmatched to any gene: 10. The CDR3 consists of 15 residues. CDR3 sequence reads: CASSLQGWGFNEQYF. CDR3 nucleotide sequence: TGCGCCAGCAGCTTACAGGGGTGGGGTTTCAACGAGCAGTACTTC.

The genes are TRBV6-6 and TRBJ2-6, with D unresolved. The ends were cut back, 5 bases at V and 0 bases at J, with 8 bases in the middle. CDR3 length: 15 amino acids. CDR1 MNHNY and CDR2 SVGAGI come from the germline V gene (reference sequence). The CDR3 loop is CASSKRVSGANVLTF. The DNA for the CDR3 is TGTGCCAGCAGTAAACGGGTCTCTGGGGCCAACGTCCTGACTTTC.

To note about this clonotype: This may stem from a read error, because a much larger clone lies one nucleotide away. The rearrangement uses TRBV27 and TRBJ2-3; unclear D gene. The CDR3 has 17 amino acids. The V end was cut by 2 bases, the J end by 1 base, with 16 bases between. Germline assignment: CDR1 MNHEY and CDR2 SMNVEV (reference sequence). CDR3 loop: CASSLNPGRAGTDTQYF. In nucleotides, the CDR3 is TGTGCCAGCAGTTTAAACCCCGGACGAGCTGGCACAGATACGCAGTATTTT.

The CDR3 nucleotides are TGCAGCGCAGACAGTAGCAATCAGCCCCAGCATTTT. Translating it yields CSADSSNQPQHF. The rearrangement uses TRBV29-1 and TRBJ1-5, with a tentative D call TRBD1 (5 bases). The CDR3 is made up of 12 amino acids. Between the trimmed V and J ends, which lost 7 bases and 0 bases, there was a span of 7 bases. Per germline, CDR1 SQVTM and CDR2 ANQGSEA.

The chain is built from TRBV6-5 and TRBJ2-7; maybe TRBD2 (6 bases). The J call may be wrong; the DNA end is better matched by TRBJ2-5. CDR1 and CDR2 (germline): MNHEY, SVGAGI. The CDR3 runs to 13 residues. The CDR3 loop reads CASRGGGRETQYF. The CDR3 region has the DNA TGTGCCAGCAGGGGGGGAGGCAGGGAGACCCAGTACTTC.

The V gene is TRBV6-1, the J gene TRBJ2-7; D uncertain. With the DNA end fitting TRBJ2-5 better, the J assignment may be wrong. The CDR3 consists of 13 residues. Germline loops: CDR1 MNHNS, CDR2 SASEGT. This CDR3 is CASNPRVEETQYF. In DNA form, the CDR3 reads TGTGCCAGCAACCCTAGGGTAGAAGAGACCCAGTACTTC.

This clonotype was seen only once. The rearrangement uses TRBV12-3 or TRBV12-4 and TRBJ2-3; D may be TRBD2 (5 bases). Trimming stripped 1 base from V and 11 bases from J, with 19 bases between. This CDR3 contains 15 residues. CDR3 loop: CASSLVGMGAEMQYF. The CDR3, as DNA: TGTGCCAGCAGTTTAGTGGGGATGGGAGCAGAAATGCAGTATTTT.

This clonotype showed up many times. This chain links TRBV5-1 with TRBJ2-1; D gene uncertain. CDR1 is SGHRS and CDR2 is YFSETQ in the germline V gene. V lost 0 bases to trimming and J lost 6 bases, with 16 bases between them. This CDR3 contains 16 residues. This CDR3 reads CASSLAWGSVGNEQFF. CDR3 bases: TGCGCCAGCAGCTTGGCTTGGGGTAGTGTCGGCAATGAGCAGTTCTTC. Full variable domain (rest looked up from reference TRBV5-1 and TRBJ2-1): KAGVTQTPRYLIKTRGQQVTLSCSPISGHRSVSWYQQTPGQGLQFLFEYFSETQRNKGNFPGRFSGRQFSNSRSEMNVSTLELGDSALYLCASSLAWGSVGNEQFFGPGTRLTVL.

About this clonotype itself: Being one base from a much bigger clone, this may be a read error. This chain joins TRBV12-3 or TRBV12-4 and TRBJ1-2, with D unresolved. This CDR3 comprises 14 residues. As DNA, the CDR3 is TGTGCCAGCAGTTCACGGACGATAAACTCTGGCTACACCTTC. Translation gives CASSSRTINSGYTF.

Regarding this clonotype: A much larger clone lies a single base off, so this may be a read error. The gene calls are TRBV6-1 and TRBJ2-1; D is undetermined. V was clipped by 6 bases and J by 0 bases, with 15 bases between them. The CDR3 runs 16 residues. Germline-derived CDR1 and CDR2 are MNHNS and SASEGT. The CDR3 DNA reads TGTGCCAGCAGCGACAAGCTCATTGACTCCTACAATGAGCAGTTCTTC. Its translation: CASSDKLIDSYNEQFF.

This clonotype was counted at least ten times. The gene calls are TRBV10-3 and TRBJ2-3; 10 bases line up with TRBD2. V was pared by 6 bases and J by 8 bases, with 8 bases of the junction left unmatched. CDR3 length: 14 amino acids. The V gene's germline CDR1 is ENHRY and CDR2 SYGVKD. The CDR3 protein is CAIRSGGAPGTQYF. CDR3 bases: TGTGCCATCAGAAGCGGGGGGGCCCCAGGTACGCAGTATTTT.